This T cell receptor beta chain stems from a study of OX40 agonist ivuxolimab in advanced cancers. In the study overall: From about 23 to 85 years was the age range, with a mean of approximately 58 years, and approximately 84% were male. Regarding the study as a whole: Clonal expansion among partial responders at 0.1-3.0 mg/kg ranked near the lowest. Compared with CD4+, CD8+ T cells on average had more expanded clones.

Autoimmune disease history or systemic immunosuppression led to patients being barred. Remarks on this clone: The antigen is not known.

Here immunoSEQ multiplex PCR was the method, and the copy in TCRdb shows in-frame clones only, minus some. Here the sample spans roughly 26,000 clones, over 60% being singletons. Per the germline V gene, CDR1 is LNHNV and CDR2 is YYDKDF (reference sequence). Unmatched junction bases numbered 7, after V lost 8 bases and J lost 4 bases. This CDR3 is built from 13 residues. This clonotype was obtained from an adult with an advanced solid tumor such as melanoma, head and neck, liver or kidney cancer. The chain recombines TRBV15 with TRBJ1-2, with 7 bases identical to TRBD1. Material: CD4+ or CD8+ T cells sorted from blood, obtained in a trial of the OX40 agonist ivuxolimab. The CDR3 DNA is TGTGCCACCGGAGGGGGCGGAAGCTATGGCTACACCTTC. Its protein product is CATGGGGSYGYTF.